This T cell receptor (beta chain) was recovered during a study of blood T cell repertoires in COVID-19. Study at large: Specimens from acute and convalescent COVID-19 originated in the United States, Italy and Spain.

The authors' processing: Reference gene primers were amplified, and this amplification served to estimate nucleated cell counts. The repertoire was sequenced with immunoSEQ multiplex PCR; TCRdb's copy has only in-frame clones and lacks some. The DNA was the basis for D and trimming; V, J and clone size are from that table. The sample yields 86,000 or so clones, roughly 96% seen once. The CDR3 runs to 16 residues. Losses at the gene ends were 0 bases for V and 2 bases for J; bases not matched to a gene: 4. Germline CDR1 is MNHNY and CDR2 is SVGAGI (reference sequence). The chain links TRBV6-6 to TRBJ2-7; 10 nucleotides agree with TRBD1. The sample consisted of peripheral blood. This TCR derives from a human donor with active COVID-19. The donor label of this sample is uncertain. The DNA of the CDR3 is TGTGCCAGCAGTTACTCGGACAGGGGGAGGCCCTACGAGCAGTACTTC. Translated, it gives CASSYSDRGRPYEQYF.